This entry features one TCR beta chain sequence. Other DNA sequences from this sample encode an identical CDR3 as well. The record originates from a study of preoperative IRX-2 immunotherapy in early breast cancer. The CDR3 covers 13 residues. Trimming pared 7 bases from V and 2 bases from J, leaving 9 bases between. Per the germline V gene, CDR1 is MDHEN and CDR2 is SYDVKM. Treatment specified: preoperative locoregional IRX-2 cytokine immunotherapy. Generated by immunoSEQ multiplex PCR, the TCRdb table keeps only in-frame clones and is missing some. The data hold approximately 27,000 clones, with 80% to 90% observed a single time.

The material sequenced was lymph node tissue, taken after IRX-2 immunotherapy. The TCR was taken from a human donor with breast cancer. The rearrangement links TRBV28 to TRBJ1-5; D perhaps matches TRBD1 (5 bases). CDR3 region: CASTGTRNQPQHF. In DNA form, the CDR3 reads TGTGCCAGCACAGGGACTCGCAATCAGCCCCAGCATTTT.